This T cell receptor beta chain was profiled in a study of graft-versus-host responses after intestinal transplantation. Lymphocytes from graft epithelium and lamina propria were isolated. Only in-frame clones appear in the TCRdb table, and some are missing; sequencing was by immunoSEQ multiplex PCR. Found here are 35,000 to 40,000 clones, approximately 86% of them singletons; the top ten hold more than 15%. Germline trimming cut 5 bases from V and 4 bases from J; bases unmatched to any gene: 4. There are 15 residues in the CDR3. The germline V gene has CDR1 LNHDA and CDR2 SQIVND (reference sequence).

The chain is built from TRBV19 and TRBJ2-6; 8 nucleotides match TRBD1. The source is a human patient who received an intestinal transplant, so some T cells may come from the graft donor. The sample was ileum tissue, taken 204 days after intestinal transplant. The CDR3 sequence is CASSVTGAGANVLTF. DNA for the CDR3: TGTGCCAGTAGTGTGACAGGGGCCGGGGCCAACGTCCTGACTTTC.